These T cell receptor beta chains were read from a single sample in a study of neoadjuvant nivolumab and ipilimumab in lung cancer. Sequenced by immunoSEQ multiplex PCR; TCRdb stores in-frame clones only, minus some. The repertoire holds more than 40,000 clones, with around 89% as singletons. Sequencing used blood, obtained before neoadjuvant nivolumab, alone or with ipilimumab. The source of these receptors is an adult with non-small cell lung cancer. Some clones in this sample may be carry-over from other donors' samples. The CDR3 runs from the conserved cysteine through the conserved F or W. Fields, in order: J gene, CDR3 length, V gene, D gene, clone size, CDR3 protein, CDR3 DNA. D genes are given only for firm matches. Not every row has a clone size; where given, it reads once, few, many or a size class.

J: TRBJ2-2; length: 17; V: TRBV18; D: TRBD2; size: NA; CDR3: CASSLDSGRAGTGELFF; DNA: TGTGCCAGCTCTCTAGACAGCGGGAGGGCCGGCACCGGGGAGCTGTTTTTT
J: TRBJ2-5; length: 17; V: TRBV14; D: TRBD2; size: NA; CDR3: CASSLHIRGRAAETQYF; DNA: TGTGCCAGCAGCCTCCACATCCGCGGGAGGGCCGCGGAGACCCAGTACTTC
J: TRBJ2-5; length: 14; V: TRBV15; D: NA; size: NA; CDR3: CATSRDRASETQYF; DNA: TGTGCCACCAGCAGAGATCGGGCCTCGGAGACCCAGTACTTC
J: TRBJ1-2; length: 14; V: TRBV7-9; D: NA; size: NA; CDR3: CASSLERRLNGYTF; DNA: TGTGCCAGCAGCTTAGAGCGCAGACTGAATGGCTACACCTTC
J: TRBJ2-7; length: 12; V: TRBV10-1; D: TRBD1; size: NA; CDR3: CASSGQGYEQYF; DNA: TGCGCCAGCAGTGGACAGGGGTACGAGCAGTACTTC
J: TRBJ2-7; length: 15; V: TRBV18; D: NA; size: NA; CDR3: CASSPPTAWGHEQYF; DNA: TGTGCCAGCTCACCACCCACAGCCTGGGGACACGAGCAGTACTTC
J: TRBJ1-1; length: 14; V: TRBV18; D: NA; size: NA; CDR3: CASSPTQGNTEAFF; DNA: TGTGCCAGCTCACCGACCCAGGGTAATACTGAAGCTTTCTTT
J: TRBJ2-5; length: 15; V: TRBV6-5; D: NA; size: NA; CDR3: CASSYSRYNQETQYF; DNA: TGTGCCAGCAGTTACTCGAGGTACAACCAAGAGACCCAGTACTTC
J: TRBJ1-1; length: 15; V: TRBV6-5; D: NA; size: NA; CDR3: CASMRAGRTPREAFF; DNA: TGTGCCAGCATGAGGGCCGGGAGGACACCACGTGAAGCTTTCTTT
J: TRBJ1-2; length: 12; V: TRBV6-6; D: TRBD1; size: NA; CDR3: CASSWTGDGYTF; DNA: TGTGCCAGCAGTTGGACAGGGGATGGCTACACCTTC
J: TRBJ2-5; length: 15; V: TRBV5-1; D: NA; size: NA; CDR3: CASSLAGPGQETQYF; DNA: TGCGCCAGCAGCTTGGCAGGCCCGGGCCAAGAGACCCAGTACTTC
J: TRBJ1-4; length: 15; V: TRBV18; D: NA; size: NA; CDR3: CASSPTTGTGEKLFF; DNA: TGTGCCAGCTCACCAACCACAGGGACGGGTGAAAAACTGTTTTTT
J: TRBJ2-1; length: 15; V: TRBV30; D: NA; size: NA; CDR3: CAWSTAINSYNEQFF; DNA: TGTGCCTGGTCTACAGCCATTAACTCCTACAATGAGCAGTTCTTC
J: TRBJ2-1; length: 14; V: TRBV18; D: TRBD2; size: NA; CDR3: CASSRQREGSEQFF; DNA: TGTGCCAGCTCACGGCAGCGGGAGGGGAGTGAGCAGTTCTTC
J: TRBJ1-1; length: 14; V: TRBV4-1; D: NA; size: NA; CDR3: CASSQEGPGSEAFF; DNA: TGCGCCAGCAGCCAAGAAGGGCCGGGATCGGAAGCTTTCTTT
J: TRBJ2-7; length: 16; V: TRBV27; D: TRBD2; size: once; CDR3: CASAKTRLAGGPGQYF; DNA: TGTGCCAGTGCGAAGACCCGACTAGCGGGAGGGCCCGGGCAGTACTTC
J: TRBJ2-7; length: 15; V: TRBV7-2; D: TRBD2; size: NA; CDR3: CASRRGAGAAYEQYF; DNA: TGTGCCAGCAGGAGGGGAGCGGGAGCCGCCTACGAGCAGTACTTC
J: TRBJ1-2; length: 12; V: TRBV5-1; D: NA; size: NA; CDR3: CASSLGGHGYTF; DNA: TGCGCCAGCAGCTTGGGTGGCCATGGCTACACCTTC
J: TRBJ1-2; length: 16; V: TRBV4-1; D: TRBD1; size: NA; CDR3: CASSPQAGGGIYGYTF; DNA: TGCGCCAGCAGCCCTCAAGCAGGGGGCGGAATCTATGGCTACACCTTC
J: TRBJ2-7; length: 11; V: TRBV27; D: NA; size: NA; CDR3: CASSDNYEQYF; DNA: TGTGCCAGCAGTGACAACTACGAGCAGTACTTC
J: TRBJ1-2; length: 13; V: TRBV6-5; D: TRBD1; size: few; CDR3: CASSPTGSYGYTF; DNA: TGTGCCAGCAGTCCGACAGGGAGCTATGGCTACACCTTC
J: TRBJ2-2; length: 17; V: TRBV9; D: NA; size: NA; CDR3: CASSVVGLGENTGELFF; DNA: TGTGCCAGCAGCGTAGTTGGTCTAGGGGAAAACACCGGGGAGCTGTTTTTT
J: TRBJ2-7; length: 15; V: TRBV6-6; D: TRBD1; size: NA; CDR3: CASSYSGQGVREQYF; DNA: TGTGCCAGCAGTTACTCGGGACAGGGGGTGCGGGAGCAGTACTTC
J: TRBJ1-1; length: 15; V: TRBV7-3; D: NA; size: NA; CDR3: CASSLWGEMNTEAFF; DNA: TGTGCCAGCAGCTTATGGGGGGAAATGAACACTGAAGCTTTCTTT
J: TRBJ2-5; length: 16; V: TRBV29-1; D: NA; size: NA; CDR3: CSVEGSSVGAIETQYF; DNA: TGCAGCGTTGAAGGATCTAGCGTCGGAGCGATAGAGACCCAGTACTTC
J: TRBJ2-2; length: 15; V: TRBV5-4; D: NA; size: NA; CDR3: CASSLQGRDTGELFF; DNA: TGTGCCAGCAGCTTGCAGGGCCGGGACACCGGGGAGCTGTTTTTT
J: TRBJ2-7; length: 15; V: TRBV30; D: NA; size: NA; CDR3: CAWSVSGGSHYEQYF; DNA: TGTGCCTGGAGTGTAAGTGGGGGCAGCCACTACGAGCAGTACTTC
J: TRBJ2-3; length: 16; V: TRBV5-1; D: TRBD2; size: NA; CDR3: CASSAVGGRAPDTQYF; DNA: TGCGCCAGCAGCGCGGTTGGCGGGAGGGCCCCAGATACGCAGTATTTT
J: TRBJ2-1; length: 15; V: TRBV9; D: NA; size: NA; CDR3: CASSAHSVGENEQFF; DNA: TGTGCCAGCAGCGCACACAGCGTAGGGGAGAATGAGCAGTTCTTC
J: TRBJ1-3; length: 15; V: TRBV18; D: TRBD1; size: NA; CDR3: CASLPGQSSGNTIYF; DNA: TGTGCCAGCTTGCCGGGACAGAGTTCTGGAAACACCATATATTTT
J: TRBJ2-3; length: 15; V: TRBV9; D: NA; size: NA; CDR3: CASSVAAGSTDTQYF; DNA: TGTGCCAGCAGCGTAGCGGCGGGAAGCACAGATACGCAGTATTTT
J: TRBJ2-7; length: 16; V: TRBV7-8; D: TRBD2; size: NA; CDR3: CASSNSKAGGPYEQYF; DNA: TGTGCCAGCAGTAACTCCAAGGCGGGAGGGCCCTACGAGCAGTACTTC
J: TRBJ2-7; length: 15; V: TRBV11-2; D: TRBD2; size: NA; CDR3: CASSQGLADHYEQYF; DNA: TGTGCCAGCAGCCAGGGACTAGCGGACCACTACGAGCAGTACTTC
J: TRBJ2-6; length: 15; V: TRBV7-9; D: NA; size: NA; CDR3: CASSSSNSGANVLTF; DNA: TGTGCCAGCAGCTCTAGCAACTCTGGGGCCAACGTCCTGACTTTC
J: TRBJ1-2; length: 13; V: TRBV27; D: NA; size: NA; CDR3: CASSPSGDYGYTF; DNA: TGTGCCAGCTCCCCGTCTGGGGACTATGGCTACACCTTC
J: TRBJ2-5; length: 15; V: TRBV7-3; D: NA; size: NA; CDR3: CASTDTQGRRETQYF; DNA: TGTGCCAGCACCGATACCCAGGGTCGTCGGGAGACCCAGTACTTC
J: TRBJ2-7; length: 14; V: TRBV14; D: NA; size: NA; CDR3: CASSQDPLNYEQYF; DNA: TGTGCCAGCAGCCAAGATCCTCTGAATTACGAGCAGTACTTC
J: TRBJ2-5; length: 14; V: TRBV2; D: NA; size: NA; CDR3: CASPEEGGFETQYF; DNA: TGTGCCAGCCCCGAGGAGGGGGGGTTCGAGACCCAGTACTTC
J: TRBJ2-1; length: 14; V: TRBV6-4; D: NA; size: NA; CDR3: CASSDGQGGGEQFF; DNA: TGTGCCAGCAGTGACGGACAGGGCGGGGGTGAGCAGTTCTTC
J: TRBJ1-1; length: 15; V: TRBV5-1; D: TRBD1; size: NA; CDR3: CASSFTGTGGTEAFF; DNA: TGCGCCAGCAGCTTCACCGGGACAGGGGGCACTGAAGCTTTCTTT
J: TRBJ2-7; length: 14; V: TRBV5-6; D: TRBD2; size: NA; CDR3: CASSLLGGSDEQYF; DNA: TGTGCCAGCAGCTTACTGGGCGGGAGCGACGAGCAGTACTTC
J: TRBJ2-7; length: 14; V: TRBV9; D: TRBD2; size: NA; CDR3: CASSVGTISYEQYF; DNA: TGTGCCAGCAGCGTGGGGACTATCTCCTACGAGCAGTACTTC
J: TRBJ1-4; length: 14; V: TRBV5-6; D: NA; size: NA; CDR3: CASSWGRRHEKLFF; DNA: TGTGCCAGCAGCTGGGGACGGAGACATGAAAAACTGTTTTTT
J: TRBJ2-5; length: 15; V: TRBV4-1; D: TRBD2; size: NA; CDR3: CASSHLLAGEETQYF; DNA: TGCGCCAGCAGCCACCTCCTAGCGGGAGAAGAGACCCAGTACTTC